The 14 T cell receptor beta chains given below trace back to one sample, sequenced in a study of immune evolution from preneoplasia to lung adenocarcinoma. This table comes from immunoSEQ multiplex PCR, and its TCRdb copy is limited to in-frame clones, with some not included. The sample holds roughly 15,000 clones, 85% seen once. The specimen was FFPE lung adenocarcinoma in situ tissue. All receptors derive from an older donor with lung adenocarcinoma.

The V and J genes are TRBV7-2 and TRBJ2-2, with 7 bases fitting TRBD1. The J segment lost 3 bases and the V segment lost 1 base, leaving 5 bases of the junction unmatched. Germline-derived CDR1 and CDR2 are SGHTA and FQGNSA. The CDR3 is made up of 16 amino acids. CDR3 coding DNA: TGTGCCAGCAGCTTAGTTGGGACAGATTACACCGGGGAGCTGTTTTTT. It translates to CASSLVGTDYTGELFF.

This clone was found once. This CDR3 is CASSGTDDYGYTF. For the CDR3, the DNA is TGTGCCAGCAGTGGGACAGATGACTATGGCTACACCTTC. The V call is TRBV6-5, the J call TRBJ1-2; TRBD1 aligns across 7 bases. Per germline, CDR1 MNHEY and CDR2 SVGAGI. The CDR3 runs 13 residues. Germline trimming cut 5 bases from V and 3 bases from J; bases unmatched to any gene: 3.

The chain employs TRBV5-1 and TRBJ1-3; no firm D call. Germline V CDR1 and CDR2: SGHRS, YFSETQ. The CDR3 spans 14 residues. V lost 0 bases, J lost 1 base, and 5 bases lay in between. CDR3 DNA sequence: TGCGCCAGCAGCTTGGGCGCTTCTGGAAACACCATATATTTT. It encodes CASSLGASGNTIYF.

V usage is TRBV4-3 and J usage is TRBJ2-2; D gene ambiguous. Germline V gives CDR1 LGHNA, CDR2 YSLEER. CDR3 length: 15 amino acids. V was cut by 0 bases and J by 0 bases, with 5 bases left in between. In DNA form, the CDR3 reads TGCGCCAGCAGCCAAGACTGGACGAACACCGGGGAGCTGTTTTTT. This encodes CASSQDWTNTGELFF.

Only a few counts were recorded for this clone. The CDR3 bases are TGTGCCAGCAGCAACGCGTGGCTAGGCTCCTTCACAGATACGCAGTATTTT. It yields the protein CASSNAWLGSFTDTQYF. The chain joins TRBV21-1 to TRBJ2-3; the table's D call, TRBD2, was not checked against the DNA. TRBV21-1 is a documented pseudogene. This CDR3 region has 17 residues.

The chain uses TRBV14 and TRBJ1-1, with D possibly being TRBD1 (6 bases). Germline V gene lookup returns CDR1 SGHDN and CDR2 FVKESK. The germline V and J ends were trimmed by 0 bases and 3 bases, with 14 bases remaining between them. The CDR3 consists of 16 residues. As DNA, the CDR3 is TGTGCCAGCAGCCAAGACCGGGGGCGTCCGTACACTGAAGCTTTCTTT. It encodes CASSQDRGRPYTEAFF.

This clone was observed a handful of times. The chain is built from TRBV5-4 and TRBJ1-2, with 8 bases fitting TRBD1. The CDR3 is 16 residues long. Germline values: CDR1 SGHNT, CDR2 YYREEE (reference sequence). V gave up 4 bases and J gave up 6 bases; unmatched junction bases: 14. For the CDR3, the DNA is TGTGCCAGCAGCGGACAGGGATTTGGGGCCCCCAATGGCTACACCTTC. This sequence encodes CASSGQGFGAPNGYTF.

The V gene is TRBV7-6, the J gene TRBJ2-2; D is unclear. This CDR3 has 15 residues. V was clipped by 5 bases and J by 6 bases, with 16 bases between them. Germline CDR1 reads SGHVS; CDR2 reads FNYEAQ. The CDR3 nucleotides read TGTGCCAGCAGCCTCAGAACCGGGTTCGCCGGGGAGCTGTTTTTT. It is translated as CASSLRTGFAGELFF.

J is TRBJ2-3 and V is TRBV4-2; D is undetermined. This CDR3 region has 14 residues. V dropped 0 bases and J dropped 4 bases, with 8 bases sitting between them. The germline V gene has CDR1 LGHNA and CDR2 YNFKEQ. The CDR3 DNA reads as TGTGCCAGCAGCCAAGAAGTAGTCGCAGATACGCAGTATTTT. It is translated as CASSQEVVADTQYF.

The V call is TRBV12-5, the J call TRBJ1-1, with D perhaps TRBD1 (5 bases). Trimming removed 2 bases at V and 7 bases at J, with 8 bases between. Germline values: CDR1 LGHNT, CDR2 FRNRAP. There are 12 residues in the CDR3. The CDR3 is CASGLLGGEAFF. The CDR3, as DNA: TGTGCTAGTGGTTTGCTGGGGGGTGAAGCTTTCTTT.

CDR3 bases: TGTGCCCGCAACAGGGGTCACTACGAGCAGTACTTC. Translating gives CARNRGHYEQYF. The chain couples TRBV6-4 to TRBJ2-7, with 7 bases fitting TRBD1. The trim removed 11 bases at V and 3 bases at J, leaving 7 bases unmatched. The germline gives CDR1 MRHNA, CDR2 SNTAGT. The CDR3 consists of 12 residues.

This rearrangement joins TRBV6-5 to TRBJ2-7, with TRBD1 matching 9 bases. V lost 4 bases and J lost 4; bases outside the gene matches: 5. The CDR3 sequence is 14 residues long. Looked up from germline, CDR1 is MNHEY and CDR2 is SVGAGI. Here the CDR3 DNA reads TGTGCCAGCAGTTCCGGGACAGGGACTTACGAGCAGTACTTC. It specifies CASSSGTGTYEQYF.

The rearrangement uses TRBV27 and TRBJ2-2, with 8 bases identical to TRBD1. V was clipped by 5 bases and J by 7 bases; unmatched bases: 6. CDR3 size: 14 residues. Germline CDR1 MNHEY, CDR2 SMNVEV (reference sequence). Here the CDR3 reads CASSTLDRVGELFF. In DNA, the CDR3 is TGTGCCAGCAGTACCCTGGACAGGGTCGGGGAGCTGTTTTTT.

The gene calls are TRBV5-1 and TRBJ2-1, with D unclear. There are 12 residues in the CDR3. With 0 bases removed from V and 6 bases from J, the gap between germline ends came to 4 bases. Germline V gene sequence: CDR1 SGHRS, CDR2 YFSETQ. The CDR3 region has the DNA TGCGCCAGCAGCTTGGAGGGCAATGAGCAGTTCTTC. It codes for CASSLEGNEQFF.